This paragraph covers one TCR beta chain sequence. No cognate antigen has been identified for it. No much larger clonotype is one base removed from it; base qualities were not supplied. The data were taken from a study of blood T cell repertoires in COVID-19 (dated by TCRdb to 2018 to 2020). A note on the overall study: The collaborator samples originated in the United States, Italy and Spain and spanned the acute and convalescent phases of COVID-19. The material from the prospective study consisted of cDNA or gDNA derived from T cells, B-cell-depleted T cells, or PBMCs. Deeply sampled blood TCRbeta repertoires from subjects exposed to, actively infected with, or recovered from COVID-19 were included in the dataset. The repertoires were released in a freely available public database intended as a resource for research on the immune response to SARS-CoV-2. The samples were drawn from the first 160 participants of the ongoing ImmuneRACE study and from 1,254 subjects provided by 6 global collaborators. A de-identified subject ID, COVID-19 status, age in years and sex were almost always included in the sample metadata. Where available, HLA class I and class II types were taken from metadata supplied by the sample provider and were not determined by assay-based typing. Overall study results and their limits: How much clinical and demographic metadata was included differed by source and by participant, and the metadata was provided uncurated.

TCRbeta CDR3 regions were amplified from genomic DNA using the immunoSEQ Assay, a bias-controlled multiplex PCR. Regarding the original processing steps: The number of nucleated cells in each sample was estimated by amplification of reference gene primers within the assay. To quantify the absolute abundance of each unique TCRbeta CDR3 rearrangement, sequence reads were collapsed and filtered. For each sample, productive Simpson clonality was calculated as the square root of Simpson's diversity index across productive rearrangements. Here the immuneACCESS table is served through TCRdb, limited to in-frame sequences with V and J called. Missing clones are a known gap in these copies; in checked studies unresolved V genes cover under half, and the rest lacks a known reason. The DNA was the basis for D and trimming; V, J and clone size are from that table. Counted in this sample were approximately 270,000 clones; around 92% of them appeared once. Jointly, the top ten make up approximately 2% of the sample.

The junction shows trimming of 5 bases on V and 4 bases on J, plus 15 bases between the germline ends. The germline V gene (reference sequence) gives CDR1 as SGHKS and CDR2 as YYEKEE. The CDR3 spans 14 residues, from the cysteine through the phenylalanine. Only CDR3 DNA is held: 42 bases, read in frame from base 1. In the prospective study, participants were 18 to 89 years old, resided in 25 or so geographic areas of the United States, and were enrolled through a virtual design. Cohort assignment in the prospective study relied on participant-reported clinical history from a screening survey and a study questionnaire. Recovered participants in ImmuneRACE Cohort 3 were defined by two consecutive negative NP/OP PCR tests, clearance by a healthcare professional, or resolution of symptoms. In the prospective study, mobile phlebotomists collected whole blood, serum and a nasopharyngeal or oropharyngeal swab from each participant. Prospective study participants could optionally give additional blood draws and questionnaires over an approximately two-month period. Prospective study blood samples were shipped either frozen or at room temperature before DNA extraction.

The sequence came from a woman in her sixties or seventies who had recovered from COVID-19. The sample comprised PBMCs or T cells enriched from blood (not recorded which). Rearrangement joined TRBV5-5 to TRBJ1-2, with TRBD1 perhaps the D gene, on 6 matching bases. Read as DNA, the sequence is TGTGCCAGCAGACTTACTCAGGGGACCTATGGCTACACCTTC. It translates to CASRLTQGTYGYTF.